The clone carrying this T cell receptor beta chain appeared a few times. The data stem from a study of blood T cell repertoires in COVID-19. TCRdb's table, derived via immunoSEQ multiplex PCR, lists solely in-frame clones and lacks some. The sample gives about 250,000 clones, 80% to 90% of which show up once; more than 4% is in the top ten. Germline V gene data show CDR1 as MGHRA and CDR2 as YSYEKL. This CDR3 region has 16 residues. The junction had 9 bases not matched to a gene; V was cut back by 3 bases and J by 4 bases. The rearrangement joins TRBV4-1 to TRBJ2-7; 10 nucleotides agree with TRBD2. The sequenced sample was PBMCs or T cells enriched from blood (not recorded which). The receptor comes from a woman aged 25 to 39 who had recovered from COVID-19. The CDR3 reads CASSQLSLAGVYEQYF. The CDR3 region has the DNA TGCGCCAGCAGCCAGTTAAGCCTAGCGGGAGTGTACGAGCAGTACTTC.